This TCR beta chain was captured by sequencing in a study of technical replicates of blood from several donors. TCRdb's table, derived via immunoSEQ multiplex PCR, lists solely in-frame clones and lacks some. Of over 65,000 clones in the sample, roughly 98% were seen once. Material for sequencing was T cells isolated from PBMCs. This receptor was identified in a human donor in good health.

The CDR3 sequence is CASRDSDSNQPQHF. In DNA form, the CDR3 reads TGTGCCAGCCGGGATTCGGACAGCAATCAGCCCCAGCATTTT. The V and J genes are TRBV2 and TRBJ1-5, with no clear D. CDR1 and CDR2 from the germline V gene are SNHLY and FYNNEI. V was clipped by 8 bases and J by 1 base, with 12 bases between them. This CDR3 spans 14 amino acids.